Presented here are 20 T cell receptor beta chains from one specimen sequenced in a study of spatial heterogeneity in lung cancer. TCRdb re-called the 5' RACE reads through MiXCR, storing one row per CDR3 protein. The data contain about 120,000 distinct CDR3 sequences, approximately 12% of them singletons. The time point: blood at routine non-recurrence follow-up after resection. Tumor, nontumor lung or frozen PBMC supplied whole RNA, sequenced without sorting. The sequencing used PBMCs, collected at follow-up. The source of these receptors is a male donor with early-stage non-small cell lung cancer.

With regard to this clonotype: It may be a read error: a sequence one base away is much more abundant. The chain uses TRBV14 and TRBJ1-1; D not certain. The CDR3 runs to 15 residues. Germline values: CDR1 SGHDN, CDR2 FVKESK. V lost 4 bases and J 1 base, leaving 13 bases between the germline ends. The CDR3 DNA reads TGTGCCAGCAGCCTACGGGTCGGAGCGAACACTGAAGCTTTCTTT. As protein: CASSLRVGANTEAFF.

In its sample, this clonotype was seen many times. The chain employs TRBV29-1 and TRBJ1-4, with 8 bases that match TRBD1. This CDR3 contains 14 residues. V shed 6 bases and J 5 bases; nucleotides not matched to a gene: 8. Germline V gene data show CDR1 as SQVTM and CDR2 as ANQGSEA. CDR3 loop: CSVEITGGNEKLFF. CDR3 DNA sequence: TGCAGCGTAGAGATAACAGGGGGAAATGAAAAACTGTTTTTT. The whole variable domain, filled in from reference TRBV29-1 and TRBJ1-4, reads SAVISQKPSRDICQRGTSLTIQCQVDSQVTMMFWYRQQPGQSLTLIATANQGSEATYESGFVIDKFPISRPNLTFSTLTVSNMSPEDSSIYLCSVEITGGNEKLFFGSGTQLSVL.

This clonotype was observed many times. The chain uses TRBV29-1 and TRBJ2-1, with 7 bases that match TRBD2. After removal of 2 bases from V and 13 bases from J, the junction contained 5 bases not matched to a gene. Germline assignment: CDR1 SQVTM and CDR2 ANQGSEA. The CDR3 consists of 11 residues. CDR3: CSVELAGVQFF. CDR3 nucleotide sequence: TGCAGCGTTGAACTGGCGGGGGTACAGTTCTTC.

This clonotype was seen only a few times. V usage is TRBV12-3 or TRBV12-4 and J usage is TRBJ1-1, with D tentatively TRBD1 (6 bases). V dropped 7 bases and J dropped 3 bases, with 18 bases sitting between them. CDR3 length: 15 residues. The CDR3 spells CASTHGGRVDTEAFF. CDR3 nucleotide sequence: TGTGCCAGCACCCACGGGGGCAGAGTGGACACTGAAGCTTTCTTT.

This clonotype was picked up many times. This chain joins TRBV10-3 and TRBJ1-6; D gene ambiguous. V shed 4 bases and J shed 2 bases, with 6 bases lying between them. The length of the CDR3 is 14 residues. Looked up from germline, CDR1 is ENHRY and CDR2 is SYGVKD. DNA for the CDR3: TGTGCCATCAGTGCCACGGCCTATAATTCACCCCTCCACTTT. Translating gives CAISATAYNSPLHF.

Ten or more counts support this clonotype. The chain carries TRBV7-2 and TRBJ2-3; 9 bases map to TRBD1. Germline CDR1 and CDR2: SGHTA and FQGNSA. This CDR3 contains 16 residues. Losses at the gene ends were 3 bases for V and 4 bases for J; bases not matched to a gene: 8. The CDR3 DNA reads TGTGCCAGCAGCTTTCCGGGACAGGGTGTCGCAGATACGCAGTATTTT. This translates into CASSFPGQGVADTQYF.

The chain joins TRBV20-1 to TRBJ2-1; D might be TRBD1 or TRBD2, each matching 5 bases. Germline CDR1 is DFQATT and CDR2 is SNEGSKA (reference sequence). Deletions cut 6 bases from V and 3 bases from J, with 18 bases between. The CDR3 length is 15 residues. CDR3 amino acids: CSATPYRDVYNEQFF. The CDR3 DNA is TGCAGTGCAACACCTTACCGGGACGTCTACAATGAGCAGTTCTTC.

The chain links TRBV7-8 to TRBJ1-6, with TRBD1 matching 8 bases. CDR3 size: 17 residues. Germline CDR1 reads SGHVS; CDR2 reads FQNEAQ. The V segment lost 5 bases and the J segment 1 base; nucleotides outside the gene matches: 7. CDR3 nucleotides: TGTGCCAGCAGCCCGACAGGGGCAACGTCCTATAATTCACCCCTCCACTTT. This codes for CASSPTGATSYNSPLHF.

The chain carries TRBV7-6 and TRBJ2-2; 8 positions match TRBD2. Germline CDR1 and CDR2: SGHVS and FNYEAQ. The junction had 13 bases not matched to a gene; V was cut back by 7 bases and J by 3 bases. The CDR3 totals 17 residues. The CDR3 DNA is TGTGCCAGCATCCCTCGCTTGCGCGGGGGGTACACCGGGGAGCTGTTTTTT. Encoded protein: CASIPRLRGGYTGELFF.

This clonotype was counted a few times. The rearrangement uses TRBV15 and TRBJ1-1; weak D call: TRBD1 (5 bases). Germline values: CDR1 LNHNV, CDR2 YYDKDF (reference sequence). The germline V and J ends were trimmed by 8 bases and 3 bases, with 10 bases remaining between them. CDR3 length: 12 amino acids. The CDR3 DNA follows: TGTGCCACCTCCGGGGGGTACACTGAAGCTTTCTTT. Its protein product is CATSGGYTEAFF.

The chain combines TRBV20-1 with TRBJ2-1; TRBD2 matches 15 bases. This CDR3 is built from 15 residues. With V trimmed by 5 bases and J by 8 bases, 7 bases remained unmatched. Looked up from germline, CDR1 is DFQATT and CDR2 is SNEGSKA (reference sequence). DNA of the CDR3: TGCAGTGCTCCGGAAAGGACTAGCGGGGGGGATGAGCAGTTCTTC. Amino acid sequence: CSAPERTSGGDEQFF.

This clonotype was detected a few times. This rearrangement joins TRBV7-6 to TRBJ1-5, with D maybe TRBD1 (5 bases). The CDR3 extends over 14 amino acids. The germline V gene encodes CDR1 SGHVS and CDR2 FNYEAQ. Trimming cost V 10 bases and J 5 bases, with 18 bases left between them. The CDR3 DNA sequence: TGTGCCACGGAATCCAGGGAAAGGGATCAGCCCCAGCATTTT. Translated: CATESRERDQPQHF.

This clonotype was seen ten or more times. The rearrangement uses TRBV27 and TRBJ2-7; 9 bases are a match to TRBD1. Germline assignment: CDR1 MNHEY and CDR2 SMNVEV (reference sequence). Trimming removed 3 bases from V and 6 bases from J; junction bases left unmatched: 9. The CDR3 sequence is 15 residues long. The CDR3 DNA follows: TGTGCCAGCAGTTTTGCCATAGGACAGGGGACCGAGCAGTACTTC. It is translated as CASSFAIGQGTEQYF.

CDR3 in amino acids: CASSDSPSTDTQYF. CDR3 DNA sequence: TGTGCCAGCAGCGATAGTCCCAGCACAGATACGCAGTATTTT. This sequence joins TRBV9 and TRBJ2-3; D not certain. The CDR3 consists of 14 residues. V lost 3 bases, J lost 0 bases, and 8 bases lay in between. Germline V gene lookup returns CDR1 SGDLS and CDR2 YYNGEE.

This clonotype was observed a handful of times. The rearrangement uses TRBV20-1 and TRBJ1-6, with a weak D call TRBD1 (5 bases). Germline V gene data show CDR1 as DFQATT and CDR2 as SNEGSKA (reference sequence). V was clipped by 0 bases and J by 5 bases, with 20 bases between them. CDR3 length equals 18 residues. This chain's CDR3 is CSARDQGRATANNSPLHF. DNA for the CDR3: TGCAGTGCTAGAGATCAGGGCAGGGCAACAGCGAATAATTCACCCCTCCACTTT.

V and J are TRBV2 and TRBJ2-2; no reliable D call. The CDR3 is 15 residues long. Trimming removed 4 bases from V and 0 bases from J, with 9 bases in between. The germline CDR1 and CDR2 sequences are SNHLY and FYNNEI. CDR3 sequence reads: CASSAGRSNTGELFF. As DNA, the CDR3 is TGTGCCAGCAGTGCTGGCAGGTCGAACACCGGGGAGCTGTTTTTT.

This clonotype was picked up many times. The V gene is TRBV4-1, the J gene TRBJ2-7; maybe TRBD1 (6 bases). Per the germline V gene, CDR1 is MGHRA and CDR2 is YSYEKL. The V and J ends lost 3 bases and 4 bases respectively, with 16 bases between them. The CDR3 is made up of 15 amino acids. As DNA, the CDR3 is TGCGCCAGCAGCCAGACCGGGACACTTTCTTACGAGCAGTACTTC. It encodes CASSQTGTLSYEQYF.

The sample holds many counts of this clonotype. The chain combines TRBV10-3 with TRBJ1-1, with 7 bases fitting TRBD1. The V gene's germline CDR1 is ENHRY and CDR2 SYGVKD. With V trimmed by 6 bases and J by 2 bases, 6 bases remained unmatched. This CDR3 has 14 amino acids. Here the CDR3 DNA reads TGTGCCATCAGGGTAGGGGGCCGTAACACTGAAGCTTTCTTT. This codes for CAIRVGGRNTEAFF.

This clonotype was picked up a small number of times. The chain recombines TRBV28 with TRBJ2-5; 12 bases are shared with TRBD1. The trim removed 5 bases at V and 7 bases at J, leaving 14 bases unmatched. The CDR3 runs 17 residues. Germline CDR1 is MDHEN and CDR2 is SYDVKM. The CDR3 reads CASSLGPPGTGGTTQYF. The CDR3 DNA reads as TGTGCCAGCAGTCTAGGCCCCCCCGGGACAGGGGGCACGACCCAGTACTTC.

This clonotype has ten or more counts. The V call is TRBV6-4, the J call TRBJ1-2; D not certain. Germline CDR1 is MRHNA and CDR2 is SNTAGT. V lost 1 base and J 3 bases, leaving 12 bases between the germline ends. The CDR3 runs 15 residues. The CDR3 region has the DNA TGTGCCAGCAGTGACTTACCCAGAGTCTACTATGGCTACACCTTC. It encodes CASSDLPRVYYGYTF.